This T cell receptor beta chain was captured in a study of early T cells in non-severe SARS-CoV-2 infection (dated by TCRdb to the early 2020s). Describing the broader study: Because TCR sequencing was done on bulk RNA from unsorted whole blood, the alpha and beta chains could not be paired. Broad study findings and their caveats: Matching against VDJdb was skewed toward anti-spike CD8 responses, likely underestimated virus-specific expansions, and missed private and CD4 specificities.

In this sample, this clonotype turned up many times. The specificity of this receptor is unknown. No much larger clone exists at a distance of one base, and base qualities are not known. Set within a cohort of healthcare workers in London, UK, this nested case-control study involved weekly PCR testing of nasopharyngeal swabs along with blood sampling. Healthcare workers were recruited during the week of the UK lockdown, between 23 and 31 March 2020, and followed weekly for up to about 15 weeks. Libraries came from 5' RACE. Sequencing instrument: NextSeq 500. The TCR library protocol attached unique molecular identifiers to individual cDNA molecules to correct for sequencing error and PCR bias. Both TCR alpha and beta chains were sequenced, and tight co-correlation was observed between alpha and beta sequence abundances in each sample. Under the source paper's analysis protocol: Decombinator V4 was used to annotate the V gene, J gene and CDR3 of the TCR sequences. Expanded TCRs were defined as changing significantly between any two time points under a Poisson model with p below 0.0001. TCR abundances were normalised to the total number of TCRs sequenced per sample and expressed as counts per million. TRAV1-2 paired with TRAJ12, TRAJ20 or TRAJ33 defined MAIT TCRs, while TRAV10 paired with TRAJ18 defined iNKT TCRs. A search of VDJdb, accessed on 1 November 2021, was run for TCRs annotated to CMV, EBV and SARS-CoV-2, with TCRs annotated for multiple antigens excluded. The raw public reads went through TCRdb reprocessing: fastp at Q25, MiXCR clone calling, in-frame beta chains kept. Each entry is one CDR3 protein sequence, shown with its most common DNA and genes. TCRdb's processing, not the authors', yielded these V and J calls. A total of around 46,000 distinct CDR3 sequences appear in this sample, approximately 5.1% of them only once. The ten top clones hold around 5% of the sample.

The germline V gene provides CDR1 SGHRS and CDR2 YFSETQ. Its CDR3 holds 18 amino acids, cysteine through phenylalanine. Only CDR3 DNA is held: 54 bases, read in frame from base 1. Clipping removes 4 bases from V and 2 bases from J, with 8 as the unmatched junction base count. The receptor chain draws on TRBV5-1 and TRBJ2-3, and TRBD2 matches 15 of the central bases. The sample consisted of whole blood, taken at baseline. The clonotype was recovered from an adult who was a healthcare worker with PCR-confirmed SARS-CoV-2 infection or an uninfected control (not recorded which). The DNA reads TGCGCCAGCAGCCCAGGACTAGCGGGAGGGGGTAACACAGATACGCAGTATTTT. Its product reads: CASSPGLAGGGNTDTQYF.